The rows below give T cell receptor beta chains drawn from one sample of a study of siplizumab effects on memory and regulatory T cells. These TCRs are of unknown antigen specificity. TCRdb's copy holds only in-frame clones and misses some; the assay was immunoSEQ multiplex PCR. This sample has roughly 5,300 clones, with roughly 53% found just once. Material: CFSE-low (dividing) CD8+ T cells sorted from an allogeneic mixed lymphocyte reaction. The receptors stem from a human donor in good health; the cells came from an allogeneic mixed lymphocyte reaction. Some clones in this sample may be carry-over from other donors' samples. CDR3s leave out the opening cysteine and the closing phenylalanine or tryptophan.

j_gene: TRBJ2-7; v_gene: TRBV9; CDR3aa: ASSVGGWGGSFDEQY
j_gene: TRBJ2-7; v_gene: TRBV4-1; CDR3aa: ASSRAQTYEQY
j_gene: TRBJ2-1; v_gene: TRBV7-8; CDR3aa: ASSLLGLDYFNEQF
j_gene: TRBJ1-2; v_gene: TRBV4-1; CDR3aa: ASSLRDIETNYGYT
j_gene: TRBJ1-1; v_gene: TRBV29-1; CDR3aa: SVVLGQGWLNTEAF
j_gene: TRBJ1-1; v_gene: TRBV5-6; CDR3aa: ASSTDRVSGNTEAF
j_gene: TRBJ1-5; v_gene: TRBV7-2; CDR3aa: ASSLARDAYQPQH
j_gene: TRBJ2-7; v_gene: TRBV5-1; CDR3aa: ASSLGVGGVYEQY
j_gene: TRBJ1-4; v_gene: TRBV7-9; CDR3aa: ASSFSGIGQLNEKLF
j_gene: TRBJ1-5; v_gene: TRBV6-1; CDR3aa: ASSDTTGGASKPQH
j_gene: TRBJ2-7; v_gene: TRBV5-4; CDR3aa: ASSYPGTGSYEQY
j_gene: TRBJ1-3; v_gene: TRBV15; CDR3aa: ATSRDSGTAAGNTIY
j_gene: TRBJ2-7; v_gene: TRBV10-2; CDR3aa: ASFETLGEQY
j_gene: TRBJ1-4; v_gene: TRBV27; CDR3aa: ASSLSGGAGGANEKLF
j_gene: TRBJ2-1; v_gene: TRBV4-1; CDR3aa: ASSLTGAGPYNEQF
j_gene: TRBJ2-1; v_gene: TRBV10-3; CDR3aa: AISYEAGGQVAYEQF
j_gene: TRBJ2-7; v_gene: TRBV27; CDR3aa: ASSLGQTPYEQY
j_gene: TRBJ1-2; v_gene: TRBV15; CDR3aa: ATGSQSGARGYT
j_gene: TRBJ1-5; v_gene: TRBV16; CDR3aa: ASSQPITGIRQPQH
j_gene: TRBJ2-1; v_gene: TRBV15; CDR3aa: ATSRSPGGSYNEQF
j_gene: TRBJ2-1; v_gene: TRBV28; CDR3aa: ASSYDEQF
j_gene: TRBJ1-3; v_gene: TRBV15; CDR3aa: ATSRDRGLGNTIY
j_gene: TRBJ2-3; v_gene: TRBV2; CDR3aa: ASSRTGAYTDTQY
j_gene: TRBJ2-3; v_gene: TRBV6-4; CDR3aa: ASSDRLASTDTQY
j_gene: TRBJ2-2; v_gene: TRBV28; CDR3aa: ASSVIGSSGELF
j_gene: TRBJ1-1; v_gene: TRBV5-4; CDR3aa: ASSFLGGSTEAF
j_gene: TRBJ2-7; v_gene: TRBV13; CDR3aa: ASSLSGSYEQY
j_gene: TRBJ2-3; v_gene: TRBV5-6; CDR3aa: ASSLAPTGSTDTQY
j_gene: TRBJ2-7; v_gene: TRBV28; CDR3aa: ASSSRIQGGTYEQY
j_gene: TRBJ2-1; v_gene: TRBV13; CDR3aa: ASSLVRLANNEQF
j_gene: TRBJ2-5; v_gene: TRBV27; CDR3aa: ASSSRTSGSSETQY
j_gene: TRBJ2-2; v_gene: TRBV2; CDR3aa: ASSDTSGMNTGELF
j_gene: TRBJ2-7; v_gene: TRBV4-1; CDR3aa: ASSQVGSGATYEQY
j_gene: TRBJ2-7; v_gene: TRBV6-9; CDR3aa: ASSGGPYEQY
j_gene: TRBJ2-1; v_gene: TRBV5-8; CDR3aa: ASSRRGTPNGQF
j_gene: TRBJ2-3; v_gene: TRBV15; CDR3aa: ATSRDRTPGLKTDTQY
j_gene: TRBJ2-2; v_gene: TRBV4-1; CDR3aa: ASNHGAGDTGELF
j_gene: TRBJ1-1; v_gene: TRBV9; CDR3aa: ASSILSGTLNTEAF
j_gene: TRBJ2-7; v_gene: TRBV4-1; CDR3aa: ASSLGPLGEQY
j_gene: NA; v_gene: TRBV7-9; CDR3aa: ASNYRDRDSPYEQY
j_gene: TRBJ1-4; v_gene: TRBV15; CDR3aa: ATSRDWVSGATNEKLF
j_gene: TRBJ2-7; v_gene: TRBV19; CDR3aa: ASSLAGIYEQY
j_gene: TRBJ1-1; v_gene: TRBV4-1; CDR3aa: ASSQASAGVPTEAF
j_gene: TRBJ1-4; v_gene: TRBV6-4; CDR3aa: ASSDLRKIRGEKLF
j_gene: TRBJ1-1; v_gene: TRBV6-5; CDR3aa: ASSYGFDTEAF
j_gene: TRBJ2-7; v_gene: TRBV6-5; CDR3aa: ASSGGPYEQY
j_gene: TRBJ1-2; v_gene: TRBV6-6; CDR3aa: ASSPPVTGRYGYT